Presented here are 5 T cell receptor beta chains from one specimen sequenced in a study of blood T cells in healthy people across ages. The use of a sample-barcoded 5' primer and a J-beta primer mix characterized a second PCR of roughly 7 to 11 cycles. From the 5' RACE reads, TCRdb called clonotypes with MiXCR, one entry per CDR3 protein. The sample shows more than 1,400,000 distinct CDR3 sequences, around 39% of them seen only once. The sequencing input was blood. The source of these receptors is a woman under 30 in good health.

This clonotype was seen more than once but under ten times. The chain recombines TRBV29-1 with TRBJ2-5; TRBD2 agrees at 9 bases. The trim removed 1 base at V and 4 bases at J, leaving 10 bases unmatched. This CDR3 region has 16 residues. CDR1 and CDR2 from the germline V gene are SQVTM and ANQGSEA. CDR3 protein: CSVEGHSGRLLETQYF. The DNA of the CDR3 is TGCAGCGTTGAAGGGCATAGCGGGAGATTGTTAGAGACCCAGTACTTC.

This clonotype was seen a few times. V usage is TRBV20-1 and J usage is TRBJ2-1; D is unclear. The CDR3 spans 11 residues. V dropped 6 bases and J dropped 4 bases, with 7 bases sitting between them. The germline CDR1 and CDR2 sequences are DFQATT and SNEGSKA (reference sequence). Here the CDR3 reads CSADGYNEQFF. The CDR3 DNA sequence: TGCAGTGCAGACGGATACAATGAGCAGTTCTTC.

On this clonotype itself: This sequence may be a read error, since a much larger clone differs from it by one base. This chain links TRBV12-3 or TRBV12-4 with TRBJ1-2, with D uncertain. There are 12 residues in the CDR3. V was trimmed by 6 bases and J by 3 bases, leaving 8 bases between them. The CDR3 loop is CASSQSHYGYTF. The CDR3 DNA reads as TGTGCCAGCAGCCAAAGTCACTATGGCTACACCTTC.

This clonotype was detected many times. CDR3 in DNA: TGTGCCAGCAGCAAAGTTAAGGGGGCACGAGGGTACGAGCAGTACTTC. This translates into CASSKVKGARGYEQYF. This chain links TRBV7-2 with TRBJ2-7; 7 nucleotides line up with TRBD1. The CDR3 contains 16 residues. Germline loops: CDR1 SGHTA, CDR2 FQGNSA. V lost 5 bases, J lost 4 bases, and 14 bases stayed unmatched. Full variable domain (remainder filled in from reference TRBV7-2 and TRBJ2-7): GAGVSQSPSNKVTEKGKDVELRCDPISGHTALYWYRQSLGQGLEFLIYFQGNSAPDKSGLPSDRFSAERTGGSVSTLTIQRTQQEDSAVYLCASSKVKGARGYEQYFGPGTRLTVT.

This clonotype was counted between two and nine times. The genes are TRBV5-1 and TRBJ1-1, with 10 bases matching TRBD1. This CDR3 spans 15 amino acids. The germline CDR1 and CDR2 sequences are SGHRS and YFSETQ. V lost 4 bases and J lost 5; bases outside the gene matches: 8. CDR3 sequence reads: CASSTGQGGWTEAFF. The CDR3 DNA sequence: TGCGCCAGCAGCACCGGACAGGGGGGGTGGACTGAAGCTTTCTTT.